The present T cell receptor (beta chain) was sequenced within a study of PD-L1 blockade in urothelial cancer. As for the study in general: Peripheral blood specimens exhibited a median yield of 141,255 T cells.

The sample holds a few counts of this clone. Its antigen is unidentified. Study-wide findings and caveats: In blood at 3 weeks, tumor-associated clones expanded more among patients with durable benefit.

The V gene end was trimmed by 3 bases and the J gene end by 1 base; junction bases not matched to a gene: 9. CDR3 length: 17 amino acids. Germline lookup yields CDR1 SGHDT and CDR2 YYEEEE. Some clones are missing from TCRdb's copy, which holds only in-frame ones; the method was immunoSEQ multiplex PCR. This sample yields around 71,000 clones, of which around four fifths are seen a single time; 5.5% to 7.5% belongs to the top ten. Time point meaning: pretreatment peripheral blood. All patients handed over anywhere from 1 to 8 samples, pretreatment and on-treatment. The sample was PBMCs, taken around atezolizumab (anti-PD-L1) treatment. The TCR sequence derives from a man aged 35 to 55 with urothelial cancer. This chain connects TRBV5-6 to TRBJ1-3; 8 bases are shared with TRBD1. This chain's CDR3 is CASSSYRGGYSGNTIYF. The CDR3 DNA sequence: TGTGCCAGCAGCTCCTACAGGGGGGGTTATTCTGGAAACACCATATATTTT. Full variable domain (rest looked up from reference TRBV5-6 and TRBJ1-3): DAGVTQSPTHLIKTRGQQVTLRCSPKSGHDTVSWYQQALGQGPQFIFQYYEEEERQRGNFPDRFSGHQFPNYSSELNVNALLLGDSALYLCASSSYRGGYSGNTIYFGEGSWLTVV.